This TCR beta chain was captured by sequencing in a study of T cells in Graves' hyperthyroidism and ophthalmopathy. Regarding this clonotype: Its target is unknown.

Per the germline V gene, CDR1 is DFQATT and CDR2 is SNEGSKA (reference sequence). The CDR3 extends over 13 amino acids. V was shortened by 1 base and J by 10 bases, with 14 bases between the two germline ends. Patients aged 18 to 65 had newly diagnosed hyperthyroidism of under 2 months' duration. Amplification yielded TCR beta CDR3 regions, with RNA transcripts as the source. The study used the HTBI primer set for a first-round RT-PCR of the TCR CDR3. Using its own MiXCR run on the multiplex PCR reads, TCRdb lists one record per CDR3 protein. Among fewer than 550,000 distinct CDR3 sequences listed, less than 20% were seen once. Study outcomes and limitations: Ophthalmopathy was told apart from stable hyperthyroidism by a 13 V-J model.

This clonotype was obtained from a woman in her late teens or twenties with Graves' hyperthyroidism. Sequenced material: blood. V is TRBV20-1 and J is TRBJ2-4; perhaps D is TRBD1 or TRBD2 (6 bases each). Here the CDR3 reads CSARVEGEAIQYF. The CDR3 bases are TGCAGTGCTAGAGTGGAGGGGGAGGCTATTCAGTACTTC.